What follows are 5 T cell receptor beta chains derived from one specimen sequenced in a study of tumor-infiltrating lymphocytes in primary liver carcinoma. The study extracted blood RNA from unsorted whole blood and also extracted germline DNA. TCR beta cDNA was made from roughly 450 ng total RNA with a constant-region primer. Investigators got TCR beta libraries out of three nested multiplex PCR rounds, done with slightly modified ARM-PCR. Two initial PCR rounds of roughly 10 cycles each paired TRBV1-TRBV30 forward primers with a C-beta reverse primer. Via MiXCR, TCRdb re-called the multiplex PCR reads, giving one row per CDR3 protein. The sample includes 300,000 to 350,000 distinct CDR3 sequences, less than 70% seen only once; the top ten take under 8.5%. What was sequenced was peripheral blood. The receptors shown here come from a man in his forties with primary liver carcinoma and hepatitis B virus infection.

This clonotype is a singleton in its sample. This chain joins TRBV4-3 and TRBJ2-1; TRBD2 agrees at 10 bases. CDR1 LGHNA and CDR2 YSLEER come from the germline V gene. V was pared by 6 bases and J by 9 bases, with 14 bases of the junction left unmatched. The CDR3 runs 16 residues. The CDR3 region has the DNA TGCGCCAGCAGTCCTGCGGGACTAGCGCTGAACAGTGAGCAGTTCTTC. As protein: CASSPAGLALNSEQFF.

This clonotype was counted ten times or more. The gene calls are TRBV12-3 or TRBV12-4 and TRBJ2-7; D not resolved. CDR3 size: 15 residues. Trimming removed 3 bases from V and 1 base from J, with 13 bases in between. CDR3 protein: CASSFGPERSYEQYF. In DNA, the CDR3 is TGTGCCAGCAGTTTCGGGCCGGAAAGGTCCTACGAGCAGTACTTC.

This chain connects TRBV5-5 to TRBJ1-1; D is uncertain. The CDR3 covers 13 residues. Trimming stripped 8 bases from V and 7 bases from J, with 18 bases between. Germline CDR1 and CDR2: SGHKS and YYEKEE (reference sequence). CDR3 loop: CASETSQNYEAFF. Here the CDR3 DNA reads TGTGCCAGTGAGACAAGTCAGAACTATGAAGCTTTCTTT.

Concerning this clonotype itself: A much larger clone is a single base away; this may be a read error. The rearrangement joins TRBV6-2 or TRBV6-3 to TRBJ2-1; D may be TRBD2 (6 bases). This CDR3 is built from 13 residues. Looked up from germline, CDR1 is MNHEY and CDR2 is SVGEGT. The CDR3 sequence: CATFRTNGNEQSF. The CDR3, as DNA: TGTGCCACATTCCGGACTAACGGAAATGAGCAGTCCTTC.

This clonotype was seen a handful of times. Just one base apart from a much larger clone, this may be a read error. J is TRBJ2-5 and V is TRBV5-1, with 14 bases identical to TRBD2. CDR3 length: 16 amino acids. Germline V gene data show CDR1 as SGHRS and CDR2 as YFSETQ. Here the CDR3 DNA reads TGCGCCAGCAGCGGGACTAGCGGGAGTAACGGGGAGATCCAGTACTTC. It yields the protein CASSGTSGSNGEIQYF.